The rows below give T cell receptor beta chains drawn from one sample of a study of blood T cell repertoires in COVID-19. Sequenced by immunoSEQ multiplex PCR; TCRdb stores in-frame clones only, minus some. The data contain 150,000 to 200,000 clones, 70% to 90% of them singletons. Specimen: peripheral blood. The source of these receptors is a man in his fifties or sixties with acute or convalescent COVID-19. Both conserved end residues are part of each CDR3. The order of the fields is clone size, J gene, V gene, D gene, CDR3 protein, CDR3 DNA. The D gene is left open where the match is weak. Size is stated for part of the rows, as once, few or many counts, or as a class when the clone is expanded.

abundance: NA; j_gene: TRBJ2-1; v_gene: TRBV11-1; d_gene: TRBD2; CDR3aa: CASSWRGVNEQFF; CDR3nt: TGTGCCAGCAGCTGGCGGGGGGTCAATGAGCAGTTCTTC
abundance: NA; j_gene: TRBJ2-1; v_gene: TRBV3-1/TRBV3-2; d_gene: NA; CDR3aa: CASSRTYNEQFF; CDR3nt: TGTGCCAGCAGCCGGACATACAATGAGCAGTTCTTC
abundance: NA; j_gene: TRBJ2-3; v_gene: TRBV19; d_gene: TRBD2; CDR3aa: CASSTSGGTDTQYF; CDR3nt: TGTGCCAGTAGTACCTCGGGGGGGACAGATACGCAGTATTTT
abundance: NA; j_gene: TRBJ1-3; v_gene: TRBV29-1; d_gene: NA; CDR3aa: CSVGVDTPGNTIYF; CDR3nt: TGCAGCGTTGGGGTGGACACCCCGGGAAACACCATATATTTT
abundance: once; j_gene: TRBJ2-2; v_gene: TRBV9; d_gene: TRBD2; CDR3aa: CASSVSTSGRSRGTGELFF; CDR3nt: TGTGCCAGCAGCGTATCGACTAGCGGGAGGTCCCGTGGCACCGGGGAGCTGTTTTTT
abundance: NA; j_gene: TRBJ2-1; v_gene: TRBV30; d_gene: TRBD2; CDR3aa: CAWSVQRGADNEQFF; CDR3nt: TGTGCCTGGAGTGTACAGCGGGGGGCGGACAATGAGCAGTTCTTC
abundance: once; j_gene: TRBJ1-2; v_gene: TRBV4-1; d_gene: TRBD1; CDR3aa: CASSQRQGAFGYGYTF; CDR3nt: TGCGCCAGCAGCCAGAGACAGGGGGCCTTTGGCTATGGCTACACCTTC
abundance: NA; j_gene: TRBJ2-5; v_gene: TRBV24-1; d_gene: TRBD2; CDR3aa: CATSDSGLAGYQETQYF; CDR3nt: TGTGCCACCAGTGATTCCGGACTAGCGGGGTACCAAGAGACCCAGTACTTC
abundance: NA; j_gene: TRBJ1-2; v_gene: TRBV7-9; d_gene: NA; CDR3aa: CASSLDETSYGYTF; CDR3nt: TGTGCCAGCAGCTTAGACGAGACTTCCTATGGCTACACCTTC
abundance: NA; j_gene: TRBJ1-1; v_gene: TRBV25-1; d_gene: NA; CDR3aa: CASSETGTEAFF; CDR3nt: TGTGCCAGCAGTGAAACAGGCACTGAAGCTTTCTTT
abundance: NA; j_gene: TRBJ1-2; v_gene: TRBV24-1; d_gene: NA; CDR3aa: CATSDSGVNYGYTF; CDR3nt: TGTGCCACCAGTGATAGCGGAGTAAACTATGGCTACACCTTC
abundance: few; j_gene: TRBJ2-2; v_gene: TRBV5-1; d_gene: TRBD1; CDR3aa: CASSLGGTGPTGELFF; CDR3nt: TGCGCCAGCAGCTTGGGCGGGACAGGGCCCACCGGGGAGCTGTTTTTT
abundance: NA; j_gene: TRBJ2-3; v_gene: TRBV4-2; d_gene: TRBD2; CDR3aa: CASSQDVLAGVEDTQYF; CDR3nt: TGTGCCAGCAGCCAAGATGTACTAGCGGGAGTGGAAGATACGCAGTATTTT
abundance: NA; j_gene: TRBJ2-2; v_gene: TRBV19; d_gene: NA; CDR3aa: CASSLTGELFF; CDR3nt: TGTGCCAGTTCCCTAACCGGGGAGCTGTTTTTT
abundance: NA; j_gene: TRBJ2-5; v_gene: TRBV7-9; d_gene: TRBD1; CDR3aa: CASSPGTGGPLETQYF; CDR3nt: TGTGCCAGCAGCCCCGGGACAGGGGGCCCCTTAGAGACCCAGTACTTC
abundance: NA; j_gene: TRBJ2-7; v_gene: TRBV27; d_gene: NA; CDR3aa: CASSLLTGGGEQYF; CDR3nt: TGTGCCAGCAGTTTATTAACAGGGGGGGGCGAGCAGTACTTC
abundance: once; j_gene: TRBJ2-5; v_gene: TRBV7-6; d_gene: NA; CDR3aa: CASKYRAGEETQYF; CDR3nt: TGTGCCAGCAAATACAGGGCGGGGGAAGAGACCCAGTACTTC
abundance: NA; j_gene: TRBJ2-5; v_gene: TRBV18; d_gene: NA; CDR3aa: CASSPNSGAEETQYF; CDR3nt: TGTGCCAGCTCACCAAACAGCGGTGCCGAAGAGACCCAGTACTTC